The 9 T cell receptor beta chains given below trace back to one sample, sequenced in a study of cytomegalovirus exposure and HLA in healthy donors. The PCR was carried out with 60 Vbeta primers and 13 Jbeta primers. TCRdb's table, derived via immunoSEQ multiplex PCR, lists solely in-frame clones and lacks some. Here the sample spans tens of thousands of clones, roughly four fifths being singletons. The sequencing input was PBMCs. The source is a man younger than 35 in good health and CMV-seronegative.

The V gene is TRBV30, the J gene TRBJ2-7; 8 positions match TRBD2. Looked up from germline, CDR1 is GTSNPN and CDR2 is SVGIG (reference sequence). The CDR3 spans 15 residues. Unmatched junction bases numbered 6, after V lost 0 bases and J lost 2 bases. In DNA form, the CDR3 reads TGTGCCTGGAGTGTACAGGCGGGGGGTCCCTACGAGCAGTACTTC. Translating gives CAWSVQAGGPYEQYF.

This sequence joins TRBV6-1 and TRBJ2-5; 10 nucleotides agree with TRBD2. The junction had 7 bases not matched to a gene; V was cut back by 4 bases and J by 5 bases. Germline loops: CDR1 MNHNS, CDR2 SASEGT. This CDR3 region has 15 residues. The CDR3 DNA sequence: TGTGCCAGCAGTGGGGCTAGCGGGGGCCCGGAGACCCAGTACTTC. Protein sequence: CASSGASGGPETQYF.

V usage is TRBV15 and J usage is TRBJ2-5; D possibly corresponds to TRBD1 (6 bases). V lost 0 bases and J lost 4, with 18 bases in between. This CDR3 is built from 17 residues. Germline values: CDR1 LNHNV, CDR2 YYDKDF (reference sequence). The CDR3 coding sequence is TGTGCCACCAGCAGAGAGAGGAACAGGGTGGGTGGAGAGACCCAGTACTTC. This encodes CATSRERNRVGGETQYF.

Written as DNA, the CDR3 is TGTGCCAGTAGTATTTCGGACAGGGGATACGAGCAGTACTTC. Protein product: CASSISDRGYEQYF. The rearrangement joins TRBV19 to TRBJ2-7; TRBD1 matches 9 bases. Looked up from germline, CDR1 is LNHDA and CDR2 is SQIVND (reference sequence). The CDR3 is 14 amino acids. The trim removed 3 bases at V and 4 bases at J, leaving 4 bases unmatched.

V is TRBV5-6 and J is TRBJ1-2, with 7 positions matching TRBD1. Germline assignment: CDR1 SGHDT and CDR2 YYEEEE. The CDR3 extends over 13 amino acids. The J segment lost 4 bases and the V segment lost 4 bases, leaving 4 bases of the junction unmatched. CDR3 nucleotides: TGTGCCAGCAGCCACGAGGGGGCCTATGGCTACACCTTC. Translated, it gives CASSHEGAYGYTF.

This sequence joins TRBV6-5 and TRBJ1-5; D gene unclear. CDR1 is MNHEY and CDR2 is SVGAGI in the germline V gene. The CDR3 loop spans 15 amino acids. V was trimmed by 0 bases and J by 0 bases, leaving 6 bases between them. CDR3 in amino acids: CASSYSSVSNQPQHF. The CDR3 DNA reads as TGTGCCAGCAGTTACTCGTCCGTTAGCAATCAGCCCCAGCATTTT.

The chain links TRBV5-1 to TRBJ2-7, with a tentative D call TRBD1 (5 bases). Trimming took off 4 bases at V and 0 bases at J, with 23 bases between the two ends. The length of the CDR3 is 18 residues. The V gene's germline CDR1 is SGHRS and CDR2 YFSETQ. DNA of the CDR3: TGCGCCAGCAGCCTAAAATCCTCCCCAGGGATTTACTCCTACGAGCAGTACTTC. Its translation is CASSLKSSPGIYSYEQYF.

This chain joins TRBV15 and TRBJ1-5, with 9 nucleotides matching TRBD1. J was trimmed by 6 bases and V by 0 bases; bases with no gene match: 3. The CDR3 sequence is 15 residues long. Germline-derived CDR1 and CDR2 are LNHNV and YYDKDF (reference sequence). CDR3 nucleotides: TGTGCCACCAGCAGAGACGGGACAGGGACTCAGCCCCAGCATTTT. Protein sequence: CATSRDGTGTQPQHF.

This chain uses TRBV6-5 with TRBJ2-7, with 7 bases fitting TRBD1. CDR3 size: 15 residues. The germline gives CDR1 MNHEY, CDR2 SVGAGI. The V gene end was trimmed by 6 bases and the J gene end by 2 bases; junction bases not matched to a gene: 10. For the CDR3, the DNA is TGTGCCAGCAGGGGATTCGGGACAGCGGCCTACGAGCAGTACTTC. Its protein product is CASRGFGTAAYEQYF.